This TCR beta chain was captured in a study of neurological immune-mediated disorders. Study-wide results and limits: Levels of TCR clonal expansion peaked in HTLV-1-associated myelopathy and reached their lowest in multiple sclerosis, under those of healthy controls.

V gave up 4 bases and J gave up 8 bases, with 16 bases separating them. The CDR3 has 15 residues. Germline CDR1 SGHTS, CDR2 YDEGEE. Synthesis of cDNA was performed by 5'RACE using 10-nucleotide random UMIs. Sequencing runs each generated in excess of 160 million TCR-beta sequences derived from 15-18 subjects. A single record per CDR3 protein comes from TCRdb applying MiXCR to the 5' RACE reads. This repertoire shows 40,000 to 45,000 distinct CDR3 sequences, over 6% found once; its top ten account for 0.57%. This clonotype was observed at least ten times. Its antigen is currently unknown. The cell input for sorted libraries was about a million, and those cells were CD4+ or CD8+ T cells.

This receptor was taken from a woman between 40 and 55 years old in good health. Sequenced: CD4+ T cells from blood. The chain links TRBV5-8 to TRBJ1-6; D perhaps matches TRBD1 (6 bases). The CDR3 sequence: CASSADRSWDSPLHF. CDR3 bases: TGTGCCAGCAGCGCTGACAGGTCCTGGGATTCACCCCTCCACTTT.